These 28 T cell receptor beta chains originate from one sample sequenced in a study of shared clonotypes between healthy human individuals (dated by TCRdb to the early 2020s). Library preparation used the immunoSEQ multiplex PCR assay. TCRdb's version of the immuneACCESS table is confined to in-frame rearrangements and falls short of the full clone set. An unresolved V gene accounts for under half of the shortfall where checked; the remainder is of unknown origin. The table for this sample lists millions of clones; around 95% of them were counted only once. Clones ranked in the top ten supply 0.1% to 0.15% of the sample. Material for sequencing was naive CD4+ T cells sorted from blood. The cell subset or site tag for this specimen amounts to: CD45RA+ positively selected. The receptors originated from a man in his late teens or twenties in good health.

This sequence joins TRBV5-8 and TRBJ1-4; unclear D gene. Deletions cut 0 bases from V and 0 bases from J, with 12 bases between. The germline CDR1 and CDR2 sequences are SGHTS and YDEGEE. CDR3 length: 17 residues. In nucleotides, the CDR3 is TGTGCCAGCAGCTTGGGCGGGCGGGCGGCAACTAATGAAAAACTGTTTTTT. It translates to CASSLGGRAATNEKLFF.

This sequence joins TRBV5-4 and TRBJ2-5; D not resolved. Germline loops: CDR1 SGHNT, CDR2 YYREEE (reference sequence). V was shortened by 5 bases and J by 2 bases, with 7 bases between the two germline ends. The CDR3 totals 12 residues. Here the CDR3 DNA reads TGTGCCAGCAGTAAAGTTCAAGAGACCCAGTACTTC. Translated, it gives CASSKVQETQYF.

The genes are TRBV5-1 and TRBJ2-1; 9 nucleotides agree with TRBD1. Per the germline V gene, CDR1 is SGHRS and CDR2 is YFSETQ. The CDR3 is made up of 15 amino acids. After removal of 0 bases from V and 7 bases from J, the junction contained 5 bases not matched to a gene. The CDR3 here is CASSLGTGGGNEQFF. CDR3 coding DNA: TGCGCCAGCAGCTTGGGAACAGGGGGCGGGAATGAGCAGTTCTTC.

As concerns this clone: The identical CDR3 is also encoded by other nucleotide sequences in the sample. The genes are TRBV5-1 and TRBJ2-5; TRBD2 agrees at 7 bases. In germline, CDR1 is SGHRS, CDR2 YFSETQ. With V trimmed by 0 bases and J by 4 bases, 3 bases remained unmatched. This CDR3 contains 14 residues. CDR3 in amino acids: CASSLGLASETQYF. The CDR3, as DNA: TGCGCCAGCAGCTTGGGACTAGCTTCAGAGACCCAGTACTTC.

In the case of this clone: The sample contains more than one DNA sequence encoding this CDR3. The chain couples TRBV9 to TRBJ2-7; 7 bases map to TRBD1. There are 14 residues in the CDR3. J lost 3 bases, V lost 0 bases, and 3 bases had no gene match. Germline CDR1 SGDLS, CDR2 YYNGEE. CDR3 nucleotide sequence: TGTGCCAGCAGCGTAGGGCCAGGGGGCTACGAGCAGTACTTC. As protein: CASSVGPGGYEQYF. Combining the CDR3 with reference TRBV9 and TRBJ2-7 gives the whole variable domain DSGVTQTPKHLITATGQRVTLRCSPRSGDLSVYWYQQSLDQGLQFLIQYYNGEERAKGNILERFSAQQFPDLHSELNLSSLELGDSALYFCASSVGPGGYEQYFGPGTRLTVT.

A note on this clone: Given a much more abundant clone one base away, this may be a read error. The chain has TRBV25-1 and TRBJ1-4; D unclear. The germline V gene encodes CDR1 MGHDK and CDR2 SYGVNS. The CDR3 has 11 residues. V dropped 3 bases and J dropped 4 bases, with 0 bases sitting between them. CDR3 nucleotide sequence: TGTGCCAGCAGTGATAATGAAAAACTGTTTTTT. This codes for CASSDNEKLFF.

The chain recombines TRBV5-4 with TRBJ2-7, with D possibly being TRBD1 or TRBD2 (5 bases each). The CDR3 extends over 15 amino acids. Trimming took off 5 bases at V and 0 bases at J, with 15 bases between the two ends. Germline-derived CDR1 and CDR2 are SGHNT and YYREEE (reference sequence). The CDR3 DNA follows: TGTGCCAGCAGGTCCGGGACCGACAGCTCCTACGAGCAGTACTTC. Translating it yields CASRSGTDSSYEQYF. The full variable domain, completed using reference TRBV5-4 and TRBJ2-7, is ETGVTQSPTHLIKTRGQQVTLRCSSQSGHNTVSWYQQALGQGPQFIFQYYREEENGRGNFPPRFSGLQFPNYSSELNVNALELDDSALYLCASRSGTDSSYEQYFGPGTRLTVT.

V usage is TRBV5-1 and J usage is TRBJ2-1; D ambiguous. The germline V and J ends were trimmed by 2 bases and 2 bases, with 8 bases remaining between them. Germline V gene data show CDR1 as SGHRS and CDR2 as YFSETQ. The CDR3 length is 14 residues. CDR3 nucleotides: TGCGCCAGCAGCTTCAGTAGCACCTACAATGAGCAGTTCTTC. Amino acid sequence: CASSFSSTYNEQFF.

CDR3: CASSLVPRGASGAQETQYF. The CDR3 DNA follows: TGCGCCAGCAGCTTGGTCCCCCGGGGGGCTAGCGGGGCCCAAGAGACCCAGTACTTC. The J gene is TRBJ2-5, the V gene TRBV5-1, with 9 positions matching TRBD2. V trimming: 0 bases; J trimming: 1 base; junction bases outside the gene matches: 13. Germline V gene data show CDR1 as SGHRS and CDR2 as YFSETQ. This CDR3 spans 19 amino acids.

The chain links TRBV28 to TRBJ2-7; tentatively, D is TRBD2 (6 bases). Germline V gene data show CDR1 as MDHEN and CDR2 as SYDVKM. The CDR3 consists of 16 residues. Trimming stripped 5 bases from V and 3 bases from J, with 20 bases between. CDR3 nucleotide sequence: TGTGCCAGCAGTACTACCCCTGGGGTAGCGGACTACGAGCAGTACTTC. Residues: CASSTTPGVADYEQYF.

The chain links TRBV9 to TRBJ1-4; maybe TRBD1 (5 bases). V was shortened by 3 bases and J by 4 bases, with 16 bases between the two germline ends. CDR1 SGDLS and CDR2 YYNGEE come from the germline V gene. The CDR3 has 16 amino acids. The CDR3 reads CASSAGNLGVNEKLFF. The CDR3 region has the DNA TGTGCCAGCAGCGCCGGGAATTTGGGGGTTAATGAAAAACTGTTTTTT.

The J gene is TRBJ1-5, the V gene TRBV28; possibly TRBD1 for D (5 bases). This CDR3 is 15 amino acids long. Trimming took 6 bases from V and 2 from J, leaving 14 bases between them. CDR1 is MDHEN, CDR2 SYDVKM, per germline. The DNA of the CDR3 is TGTGCCAGCAGGGGACCCAGCGGGGGCAATCAGCCCCAGCATTTT. Protein product: CASRGPSGGNQPQHF.

In regard to this clone: The same CDR3 also results from other DNA sequences found in this sample. The chain employs TRBV7-9 and TRBJ2-7; D is unresolved. This CDR3 is 14 amino acids long. In germline, CDR1 is SEHNR, CDR2 FQNEAQ (reference sequence). The V gene lost 2 bases and the J gene lost 0 bases, with 8 bases spanning the gap. CDR3 in DNA: TGTGCCAGCAGCTTAATTTCCTACTCCTACGAGCAGTACTTC. Its protein is CASSLISYSYEQYF.

The V gene is TRBV4-1, the J gene TRBJ1-1, with D perhaps TRBD1 (5 bases). Trimming took 2 bases from V and 1 from J, leaving 17 bases between them. CDR1 and CDR2 from the germline V gene are MGHRA and YSYEKL. The CDR3 is 17 residues long. CDR3 nucleotides: TGCGCCAGCAGCCAACTAGGACACGGCGGAGAGAACACTGAAGCTTTCTTT. Protein: CASSQLGHGGENTEAFF.

This chain joins TRBV4-1 and TRBJ2-1; D call uncertain. The CDR3 is 15 residues long. The germline V and J ends were trimmed by 0 bases and 0 bases, with 6 bases remaining between them. Germline CDR1 and CDR2: MGHRA and YSYEKL. The CDR3, as DNA: TGCGCCAGCAGCCAAGATCCCAGCTCCTACAATGAGCAGTTCTTC. Its translation is CASSQDPSSYNEQFF.

CDR3 amino acids: CASSLAWALTGDYEQYF. In DNA form, the CDR3 reads TGTGCCAGCAGCTTGGCCTGGGCGTTGACAGGGGATTACGAGCAGTACTTC. The chain is built from TRBV5-8 and TRBJ2-7; 8 nucleotides match TRBD1. Germline-derived CDR1 and CDR2 are SGHTS and YDEGEE. This CDR3 region has 17 residues. The V segment lost 0 bases and the J segment 4 bases; nucleotides outside the gene matches: 12.

V usage is TRBV18 and J usage is TRBJ1-4; 9 bases are a match to TRBD1. Germline assignment: CDR1 KGHSH and CDR2 LQKENI. V trimming: 5 bases; J trimming: 11 bases; junction bases outside the gene matches: 9. This CDR3 is built from 14 residues. The CDR3 loop reads CASSAGTGTTKLFF. In DNA form, the CDR3 reads TGTGCCAGCTCAGCCGGGACAGGGACTACTAAACTGTTTTTT.

V usage is TRBV5-6 and J usage is TRBJ1-2; perhaps TRBD1 as D (5 bases). CDR3 length: 12 residues. CDR1 and CDR2 (germline): SGHDT, YYEEEE. Trimming removed 0 bases at V and 6 bases at J, with 6 bases between. CDR3 protein: CASSLAGDGYTF. The CDR3 DNA reads TGTGCCAGCAGCTTGGCGGGGGATGGCTACACCTTC.

The chain joins TRBV10-3 to TRBJ1-1; D perhaps matches TRBD1 (5 bases). This CDR3 region has 14 residues. Germline lookup yields CDR1 ENHRY and CDR2 SYGVKD. V was pared by 0 bases and J by 5 bases, with 10 bases between. CDR3 residues: CAISESGGKTEAFF. The CDR3 DNA is TGTGCCATCAGTGAGTCGGGGGGTAAGACTGAAGCTTTCTTT.

The gene calls are TRBV7-9 and TRBJ1-4; 9 bases map to TRBD1. V lost 3 bases, J lost 2 bases, and 4 bases stayed unmatched. This CDR3 region has 16 residues. From germline, CDR1 is SEHNR and CDR2 FQNEAQ (reference sequence). CDR3 loop: CASSLRGTGTNEKLFF. The CDR3 DNA sequence: TGTGCCAGCAGCTTGAGGGGGACAGGGACTAATGAAAAACTGTTTTTT. Supplemented by reference TRBV7-9 and TRBJ1-4, the full variable domain reads DTGVSQNPRHKITKRGQNVTFRCDPISEHNRLYWYRQTLGQGPEFLTYFQNEAQLEKSRLLSDRFSAERPKGSFSTLEIQRTEQGDSAMYLCASSLRGTGTNEKLFFGSGTQLSVL.

This sequence joins TRBV5-1 and TRBJ2-7; 13 positions agree with TRBD2. V shed 4 bases, J shed 5 bases, and the junction held 12 bases outside the gene matches. The CDR3 length is 17 residues. Looked up from germline, CDR1 is SGHRS and CDR2 is YFSETQ. The CDR3 is CASSGRLAGGRQNEQYF. The CDR3 DNA follows: TGCGCCAGCAGCGGGAGACTAGCGGGAGGCCGGCAGAACGAGCAGTACTTC. Supplemented by reference TRBV5-1 and TRBJ2-7, the full variable domain reads KAGVTQTPRYLIKTRGQQVTLSCSPISGHRSVSWYQQTPGQGLQFLFEYFSETQRNKGNFPGRFSGRQFSNSRSEMNVSTLELGDSALYLCASSGRLAGGRQNEQYFGPGTRLTVT.

Concerning this clone: Other DNA sequences in this specimen translate into the identical CDR3. CDR3: CASSLVGDEQFF. The CDR3 DNA reads TGTGCCAGCAGCTTAGTGGGCGATGAGCAGTTCTTC. The chain joins TRBV7-9 to TRBJ2-1; D gene unclear. The CDR3 is 12 residues long. With 1 base removed from V and 8 bases from J, the gap between germline ends came to 6 bases. Per germline, CDR1 SEHNR and CDR2 FQNEAQ (reference sequence).

Turning to this clone: This may be a read error: a much more frequent sequence differs by one nucleotide. The gene calls are TRBV21-1 and TRBJ2-7. TRBV21-1 is labeled a pseudogene. This CDR3 is 11 amino acids long. The CDR3 region has the DNA TGTGCCAGCAGTCTCAGAAGGGAGCAGTACTTC. Protein: CASSLRREQYF.

The chain combines TRBV7-9 with TRBJ2-7, with TRBD2 matching 11 bases. The CDR3 extends over 14 amino acids. J was trimmed by 4 bases and V by 5 bases; bases with no gene match: 4. The germline CDR1 and CDR2 sequences are SEHNR and FQNEAQ (reference sequence). The CDR3 DNA is TGTGCCAGCAGCCCCGGACTAGCGGGTTACGAGCAGTACTTC. Amino acid sequence: CASSPGLAGYEQYF. The variable domain in full, with the rest retrieved from reference TRBV7-9 and TRBJ2-7, is DTGVSQNPRHKITKRGQNVTFRCDPISEHNRLYWYRQTLGQGPEFLTYFQNEAQLEKSRLLSDRFSAERPKGSFSTLEIQRTEQGDSAMYLCASSPGLAGYEQYFGPGTRLTVT.

This chain connects TRBV29-1 to TRBJ2-2; 9 bases map to TRBD2. In germline, CDR1 is SQVTM, CDR2 ANQGSEA. The CDR3 covers 15 residues. V gave up 4 bases and J gave up 0 bases; unmatched junction bases: 3. This CDR3 is CSVGTSAANTGELFF. CDR3 nucleotides: TGCAGCGTTGGGACTAGCGCCGCGAACACCGGGGAGCTGTTTTTT.

About this clone itself: Other DNA sequences within the sample encode an identical CDR3. V usage is TRBV5-4 and J usage is TRBJ1-4, with D uncertain. Trimming removed 0 bases from V and 0 bases from J, with 3 bases in between. CDR3 length equals 14 residues. Germline CDR1 SGHNT, CDR2 YYREEE (reference sequence). The DNA of the CDR3 is TGTGCCAGCAGCTTGGATGCAACTAATGAAAAACTGTTTTTT. Translated: CASSLDATNEKLFF.

The chain links TRBV4-1 to TRBJ2-7; D tentatively reads TRBD1 or TRBD2 (5 bases each). With 4 bases removed from V and 3 bases from J, the gap between germline ends came to 16 bases. Germline CDR1 reads MGHRA; CDR2 reads YSYEKL. This CDR3 region has 15 residues. DNA of the CDR3: TGCGCCAGCAGCCCTTACTTTAGGGACCTCTACGAGCAGTACTTC. Protein: CASSPYFRDLYEQYF.

The genes are TRBV2 and TRBJ1-1; a weak D match, TRBD1 (6 bases). Per the germline V gene, CDR1 is SNHLY and CDR2 is FYNNEI. Trimming stripped 4 bases from V and 2 bases from J, with 14 bases between. The CDR3 is made up of 15 amino acids. CDR3 sequence (DNA): TGTGCCAGCAGTGTTACCGGGACACCAAACACTGAAGCTTTCTTT. Its translation: CASSVTGTPNTEAFF.